These 18 T cell receptor beta chains share one sample of origin, sequenced in a study of CD8 T cells in ankylosing spondylitis. TCRdb analysed the 5' RACE reads with MiXCR anew, one entry per CDR3 protein. Of 750,000 to 850,000 distinct CDR3 sequences listed, around 11% are singletons. Study conclusions and caveats: Made up of eight highly homologous variants, a TCR beta motif appeared characteristic of ankylosing spondylitis blood.

For these TCRs, the target antigens are not known. The sequencing sample was made of blood, either unsorted or a sorted T cell fraction (not recorded which). These receptors came from a male donor with ankylosing spondylitis.

V and J are TRBV27 and TRBJ1-2, with 9 positions matching TRBD1. Germline V gene lookup returns CDR1 MNHEY and CDR2 SMNVEV (reference sequence). J lost 4 bases, V lost 3 bases, and 6 bases had no gene match. The CDR3 is made up of 15 amino acids. CDR3 sequence: CASSFSTGGFYGYTF. The DNA of the CDR3 is TGTGCCAGCAGTTTTAGTACAGGGGGCTTCTATGGCTACACCTTC.

The V call is TRBV5-5, the J call TRBJ2-1; 10 bases map to TRBD2. This CDR3 is built from 16 residues. The junction had 8 bases not matched to a gene; V was cut back by 2 bases and J by 6 bases. Germline CDR1 is SGHKS and CDR2 is YYEKEE (reference sequence). As DNA, the CDR3 is TGTGCCAGCAGCTTATTTAGGACTAGCGGATCCAATGAGCAGTTCTTC. Translated: CASSLFRTSGSNEQFF.

The chain links TRBV4-3 to TRBJ1-6; 9 bases match TRBD1. CDR3 length: 15 amino acids. Germline trimming cut 4 bases from V and 7 bases from J; bases unmatched to any gene: 5. Germline V gene data show CDR1 as LGHNA and CDR2 as YSLEER. CDR3 DNA: TGCGCCAGCAGCCGTGGGGACAGGGAAAATTCACCCCTCCACTTT. Protein product: CASSRGDRENSPLHF.

This clonotype was counted many times. J is TRBJ2-7 and V is TRBV20-1, with 8 bases aligning to TRBD1. Trimming removed 3 bases from V and 3 bases from J; junction bases left unmatched: 7. CDR1 is DFQATT, CDR2 SNEGSKA, per germline (reference sequence). The CDR3 is 14 residues long. This CDR3 is CSARLQGDLYEQYF. The DNA of the CDR3 is TGCAGTGCTAGGTTACAGGGGGACCTCTACGAGCAGTACTTC.

The chain is built from TRBV20-1 and TRBJ2-2, with TRBD2 identical over 12 bases. CDR3 length: 16 amino acids. CDR1 DFQATT and CDR2 SNEGSKA come from the germline V gene (reference sequence). V trimming: 1 base; J trimming: 4 bases; junction bases outside the gene matches: 4. CDR3 DNA sequence: TGCAGTGCTAGAGGACTAGCGGGAGAAGTCACCGGGGAGCTGTTTTTT. Translation: CSARGLAGEVTGELFF.

The sample holds many counts of this clonotype. V gene TRBV29-1 combines with J gene TRBJ2-2; D may be TRBD1 or TRBD2 (5 bases each). This CDR3 has 16 residues. CDR1 SQVTM and CDR2 ANQGSEA come from the germline V gene. Trimming shortened V by 4 bases and J by 5 bases, and 20 bases separated the two germline ends. The CDR3 coding sequence is TGCAGCGTTGGTCATGGGACCCGTTGGGAAACCGGGGAGCTGTTTTTT. Translated, it gives CSVGHGTRWETGELFF.

This clonotype was counted a few times. The rearrangement joins TRBV7-9 to TRBJ2-3; 8 bases agree with TRBD1. The germline CDR1 and CDR2 sequences are SEHNR and FQNEAQ (reference sequence). J gave up 0 bases and V 4 bases, and 0 bases lay outside the gene matches. The CDR3 has 14 amino acids. The CDR3 DNA sequence: TGTGCCAGCAGCTGGACAGGGAGCACAGATACGCAGTATTTT. It translates to CASSWTGSTDTQYF.

The chain joins TRBV30 to TRBJ1-5, with a weak D call TRBD1 (5 bases). CDR3 length equals 13 residues. Germline V gene sequence: CDR1 GTSNPN, CDR2 SVGIG (reference sequence). V was pared by 0 bases and J by 7 bases, with 10 bases between. CDR3 in DNA: TGTGCCTGGAGTGTACTGGGGACCCAGCCCCAGCATTTT. Protein: CAWSVLGTQPQHF.

J is TRBJ1-1 and V is TRBV6-2 or TRBV6-3; 11 nucleotides line up with TRBD1. V gave up 5 bases and J gave up 4 bases; unmatched junction bases: 21. Per germline, CDR1 MNHEY and CDR2 SVGEGT. The CDR3 has 20 residues. The CDR3 spells CASSPFKGAGQGVRGTEAFF. In nucleotides, the CDR3 is TGTGCCAGCAGTCCATTCAAAGGCGCGGGACAGGGGGTTAGGGGCACTGAAGCTTTCTTT.

This sequence joins TRBV7-2 and TRBJ2-7, with 7 bases that match TRBD1. With V trimmed by 2 bases and J by 4 bases, 2 bases remained unmatched. Looked up from germline, CDR1 is SGHTA and CDR2 is FQGNSA. The CDR3 contains 13 residues. The CDR3 nucleotides read TGTGCCAGCAGCTTACGGGGACAGTACGAGCAGTACTTC. Amino acids: CASSLRGQYEQYF.

This clonotype was picked up a small number of times. This chain uses TRBV20-1 with TRBJ1-1; perhaps TRBD1 as D (6 bases). In germline, CDR1 is DFQATT, CDR2 SNEGSKA (reference sequence). The CDR3 has 14 amino acids. Trimming took 0 bases from V and 0 from J, leaving 8 bases between them. The CDR3 loop is CSARDGGLNTEAFF. In DNA, the CDR3 is TGCAGTGCTAGAGATGGGGGGCTGAACACTGAAGCTTTCTTT.

This chain joins TRBV5-1 and TRBJ2-2; 7 nucleotides line up with TRBD1. With V trimmed by 4 bases and J by 3 bases, 6 bases remained unmatched. The CDR3 has 15 residues. Per germline, CDR1 SGHRS and CDR2 YFSETQ. In nucleotides, the CDR3 is TGCGCCAGCAGCCTTCGGACAGGACACACCGGGGAGCTGTTTTTT. Translated: CASSLRTGHTGELFF.

The J gene is TRBJ2-5, the V gene TRBV7-9, with unresolved D. The length of the CDR3 is 14 residues. The germline V gene encodes CDR1 SEHNR and CDR2 FQNEAQ (reference sequence). Trimming removed 5 bases at V and 2 bases at J, with 12 bases between. The CDR3 loop is CASSDFGPQETQYF. The DNA for the CDR3 is TGTGCCAGCAGCGATTTCGGGCCTCAAGAGACCCAGTACTTC.

This clonotype was detected only a few times. The V and J genes are TRBV7-2 and TRBJ2-7; no clear D gene. Germline V lookup: CDR1 SGHTA, CDR2 FQGNSA. This CDR3 has 14 residues. V was shortened by 0 bases and J by 2 bases, with 8 bases between the two germline ends. Here the CDR3 reads CASSLATITYEQYF. CDR3 DNA: TGTGCCAGCAGCTTAGCGACAATCACCTACGAGCAGTACTTC.

There are a few counts of this clonotype. V is TRBV9 and J is TRBJ2-7; 7 nucleotides line up with TRBD1. The CDR3 is made up of 14 amino acids. V dropped 5 bases and J dropped 2; count of bases not matched to a gene: 7. The germline V gene has CDR1 SGDLS and CDR2 YYNGEE. The CDR3 region has the DNA TGTGCCAGCAGTGAAGACAGGGATGCCTACGAGCAGTACTTC. This encodes CASSEDRDAYEQYF. Full variable domain (remainder filled in from reference TRBV9 and TRBJ2-7): DSGVTQTPKHLITATGQRVTLRCSPRSGDLSVYWYQQSLDQGLQFLIQYYNGEERAKGNILERFSAQQFPDLHSELNLSSLELGDSALYFCASSEDRDAYEQYFGPGTRLTVT.

This rearrangement joins TRBV6-1 to TRBJ2-2; D remains unclear. This CDR3 is built from 13 residues. In germline, CDR1 is MNHNS, CDR2 SASEGT. The germline V and J ends were trimmed by 10 bases and 4 bases, with 13 bases remaining between them. The CDR3 reads CATRPPGTGELFF. DNA of the CDR3: TGTGCCACCAGACCCCCCGGCACCGGGGAGCTGTTTTTT.

The rearrangement uses TRBV6-5 and TRBJ2-7; unclear D gene. Germline CDR1 and CDR2: MNHEY and SVGAGI. With 0 bases removed from V and 0 bases from J, the gap between germline ends came to 12 bases. The CDR3 extends over 16 amino acids. The CDR3 loop reads CASSYSIGSSSYEQYF. CDR3 in DNA: TGTGCCAGCAGTTACTCGATCGGAAGCAGCTCCTACGAGCAGTACTTC.

This clonotype occurred a few times. V and J are TRBV12-3 or TRBV12-4 and TRBJ1-5; 9 nucleotides agree with TRBD1. V was clipped by 5 bases and J by 8 bases; unmatched bases: 7. CDR3 length equals 14 residues. The CDR3 protein is CASSRDRVTEPQHF. In DNA form, the CDR3 reads TGTGCCAGCAGTCGGGACAGGGTAACTGAGCCCCAGCATTTT.